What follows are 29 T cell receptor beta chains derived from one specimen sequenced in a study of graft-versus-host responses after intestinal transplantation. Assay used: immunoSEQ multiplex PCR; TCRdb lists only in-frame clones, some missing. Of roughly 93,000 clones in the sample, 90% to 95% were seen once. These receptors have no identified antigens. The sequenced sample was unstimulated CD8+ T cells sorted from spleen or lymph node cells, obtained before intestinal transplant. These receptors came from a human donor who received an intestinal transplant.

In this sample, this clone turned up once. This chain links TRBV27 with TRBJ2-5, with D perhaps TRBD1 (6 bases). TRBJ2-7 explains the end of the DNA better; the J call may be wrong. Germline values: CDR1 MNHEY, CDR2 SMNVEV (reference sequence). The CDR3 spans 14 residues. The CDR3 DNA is TGTGCCAGCAGTCCCATGGTCACAGGGAGCGAGCAGTACTTC. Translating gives CASSPMVTGSEQYF.

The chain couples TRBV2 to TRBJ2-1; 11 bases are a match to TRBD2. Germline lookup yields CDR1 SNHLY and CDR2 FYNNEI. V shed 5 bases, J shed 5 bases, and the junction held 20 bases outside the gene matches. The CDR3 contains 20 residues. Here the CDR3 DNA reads TGTGCCAGCAGTTCACGGGGGGGACTAGCGGCCCCCTCTCCTAACAATGAGCAGTTCTTC. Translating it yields CASSSRGGLAAPSPNNEQFF.

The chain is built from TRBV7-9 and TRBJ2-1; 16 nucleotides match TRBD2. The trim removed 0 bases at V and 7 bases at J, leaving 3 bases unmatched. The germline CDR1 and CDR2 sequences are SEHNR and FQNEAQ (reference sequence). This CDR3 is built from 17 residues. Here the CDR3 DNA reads TGTGCCAGCAGCTTAGCCCCGGGACTAGCGGGAGGGAATGAGCAGTTCTTC. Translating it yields CASSLAPGLAGGNEQFF.

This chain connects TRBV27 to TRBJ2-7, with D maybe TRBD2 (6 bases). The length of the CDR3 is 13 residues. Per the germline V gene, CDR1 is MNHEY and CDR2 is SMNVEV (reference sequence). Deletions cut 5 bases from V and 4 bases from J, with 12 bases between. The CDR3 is CASSPGTFYEQYF. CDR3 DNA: TGTGCCAGCAGTCCCGGGACTTTTTACGAGCAGTACTTC.

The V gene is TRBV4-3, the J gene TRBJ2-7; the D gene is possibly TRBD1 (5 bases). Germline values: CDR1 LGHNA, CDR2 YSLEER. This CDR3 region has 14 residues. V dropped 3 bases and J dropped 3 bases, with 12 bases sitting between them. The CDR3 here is CASSQDTGNYEQYF. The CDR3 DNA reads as TGCGCCAGCAGCCAGGACACGGGCAACTACGAGCAGTACTTC.

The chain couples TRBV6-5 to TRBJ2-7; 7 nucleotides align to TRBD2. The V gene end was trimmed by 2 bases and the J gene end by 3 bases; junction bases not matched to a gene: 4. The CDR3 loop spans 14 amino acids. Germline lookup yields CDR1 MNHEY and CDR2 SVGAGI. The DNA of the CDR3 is TGTGCCAGCAGTTACGAGGCTAGCGGCTACGAGCAGTACTTC. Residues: CASSYEASGYEQYF.

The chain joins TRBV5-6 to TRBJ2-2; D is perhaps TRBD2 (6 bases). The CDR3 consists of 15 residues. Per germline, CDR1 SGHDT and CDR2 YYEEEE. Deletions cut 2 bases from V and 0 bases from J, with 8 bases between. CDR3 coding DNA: TGTGCCAGCAGCTTCCTAGCGTCGAACACCGGGGAGCTGTTTTTT. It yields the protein CASSFLASNTGELFF.

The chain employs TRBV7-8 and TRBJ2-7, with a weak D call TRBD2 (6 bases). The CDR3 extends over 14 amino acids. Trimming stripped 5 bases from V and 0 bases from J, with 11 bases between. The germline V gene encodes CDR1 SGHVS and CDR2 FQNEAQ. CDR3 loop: CASSRDLDSYEQYF. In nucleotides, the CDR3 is TGTGCCAGCAGCCGGGACTTAGACTCCTACGAGCAGTACTTC.

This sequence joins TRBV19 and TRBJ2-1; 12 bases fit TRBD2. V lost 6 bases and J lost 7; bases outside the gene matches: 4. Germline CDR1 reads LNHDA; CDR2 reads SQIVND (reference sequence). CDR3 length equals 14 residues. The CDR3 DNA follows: TGTGCCAGTAGCCTAGCGGGGGGGCGAAATGAGCAGTTCTTC. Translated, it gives CASSLAGGRNEQFF.

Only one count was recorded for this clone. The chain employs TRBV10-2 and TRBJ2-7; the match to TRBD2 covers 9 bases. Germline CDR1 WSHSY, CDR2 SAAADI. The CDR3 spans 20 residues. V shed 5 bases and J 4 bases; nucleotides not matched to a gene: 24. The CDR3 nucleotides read TGCGCCAGCAGTCCCACGTCTGCAGCCACGGGGCTAGCGGGATTATACGAGCAGTACTTC. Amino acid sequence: CASSPTSAATGLAGLYEQYF.

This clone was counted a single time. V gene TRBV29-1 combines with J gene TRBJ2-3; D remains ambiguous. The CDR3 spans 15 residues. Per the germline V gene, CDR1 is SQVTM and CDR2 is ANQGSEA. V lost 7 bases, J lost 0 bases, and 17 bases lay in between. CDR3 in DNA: TGCAGCGCCGCATTGGTTGGCCCAAGCACAGATACGCAGTATTTT. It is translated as CSAALVGPSTDTQYF.

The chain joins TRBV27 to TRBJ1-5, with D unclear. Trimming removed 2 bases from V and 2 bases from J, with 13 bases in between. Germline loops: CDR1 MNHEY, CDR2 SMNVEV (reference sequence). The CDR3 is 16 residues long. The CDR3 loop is CASSLTGYFGNQPQHF. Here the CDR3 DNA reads TGTGCCAGCAGTTTAACGGGGTATTTCGGCAATCAGCCCCAGCATTTT.

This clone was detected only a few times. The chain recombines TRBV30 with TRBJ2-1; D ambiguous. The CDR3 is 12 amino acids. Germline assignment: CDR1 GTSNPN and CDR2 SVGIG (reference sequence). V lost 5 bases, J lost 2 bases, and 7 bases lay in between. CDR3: CAWAMAYNEQFF. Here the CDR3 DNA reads TGTGCCTGGGCGATGGCCTACAATGAGCAGTTCTTC.

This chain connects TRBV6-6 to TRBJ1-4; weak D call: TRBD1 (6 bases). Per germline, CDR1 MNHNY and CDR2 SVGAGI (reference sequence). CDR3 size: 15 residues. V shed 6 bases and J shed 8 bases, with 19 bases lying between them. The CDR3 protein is CASRRSQGKWEKLFF. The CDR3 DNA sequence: TGTGCCAGCAGACGCTCGCAGGGGAAATGGGAAAAACTGTTTTTT.

CDR3 in amino acids: CASSENGGYQETQYF. The DNA for the CDR3 is TGTGCCAGCAGTGAAAACGGAGGGTACCAAGAGACCCAGTACTTC. V usage is TRBV6-1 and J usage is TRBJ2-5; D might be TRBD2 (6 bases). Germline assignment: CDR1 MNHNS and CDR2 SASEGT. The V and J ends lost 2 bases and 0 bases respectively, with 10 bases between them. The CDR3 consists of 15 residues.

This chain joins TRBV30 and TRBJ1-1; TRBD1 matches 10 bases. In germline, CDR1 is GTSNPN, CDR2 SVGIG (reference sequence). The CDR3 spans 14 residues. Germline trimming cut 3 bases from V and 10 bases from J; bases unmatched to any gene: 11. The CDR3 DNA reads TGTGCCTGGAGGTCCGGGACAGGGGCCGCGGGAGCTTTCTTT. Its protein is CAWRSGTGAAGAFF.

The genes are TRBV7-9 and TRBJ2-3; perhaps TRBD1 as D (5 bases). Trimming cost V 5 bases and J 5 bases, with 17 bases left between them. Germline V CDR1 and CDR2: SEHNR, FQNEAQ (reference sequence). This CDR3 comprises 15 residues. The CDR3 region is CASSLPGQYKDTQYF. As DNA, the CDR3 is TGTGCCAGCAGCCTCCCCGGACAATACAAAGATACGCAGTATTTT.

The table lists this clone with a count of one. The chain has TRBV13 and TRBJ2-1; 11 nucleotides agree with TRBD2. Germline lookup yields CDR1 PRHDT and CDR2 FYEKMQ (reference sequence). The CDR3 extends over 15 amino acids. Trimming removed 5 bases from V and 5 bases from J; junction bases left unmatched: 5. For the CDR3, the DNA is TGTGCCAGCAGCCAGGGACTAGCGGATCACAATGAGCAGTTCTTC. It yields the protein CASSQGLADHNEQFF.

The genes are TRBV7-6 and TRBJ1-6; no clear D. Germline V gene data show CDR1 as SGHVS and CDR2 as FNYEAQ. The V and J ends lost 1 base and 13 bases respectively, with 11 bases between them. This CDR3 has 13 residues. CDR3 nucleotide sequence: TGTGCCAGCAGCTTAGGGGGAGGTCAGCCCCTCCACTTT. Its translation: CASSLGGGQPLHF. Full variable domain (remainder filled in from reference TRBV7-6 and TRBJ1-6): GAGVSQSPRYKVTKRGQDVALRCDPISGHVSLYWYRQALGQGPEFLTYFNYEAQQDKSGLPNDRFSAERPEGSISTLTIQRTEQRDSAMYRCASSLGGGQPLHFGNGTRLTVT.

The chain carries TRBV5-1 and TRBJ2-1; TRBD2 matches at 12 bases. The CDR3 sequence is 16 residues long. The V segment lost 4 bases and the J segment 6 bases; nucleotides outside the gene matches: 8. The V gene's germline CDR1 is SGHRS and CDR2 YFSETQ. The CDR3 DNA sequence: TGCGCCAGCAGCGAAGCAACTAGCGGGAGGTTCAATGAGCAGTTCTTC. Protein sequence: CASSEATSGRFNEQFF.

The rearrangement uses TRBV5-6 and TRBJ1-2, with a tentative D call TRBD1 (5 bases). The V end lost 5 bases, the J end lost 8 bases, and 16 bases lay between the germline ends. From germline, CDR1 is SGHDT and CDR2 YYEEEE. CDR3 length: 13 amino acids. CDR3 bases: TGTGCCAGCAGTTACCAGGGTGTGTGGGGCTACACCTTC. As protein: CASSYQGVWGYTF.

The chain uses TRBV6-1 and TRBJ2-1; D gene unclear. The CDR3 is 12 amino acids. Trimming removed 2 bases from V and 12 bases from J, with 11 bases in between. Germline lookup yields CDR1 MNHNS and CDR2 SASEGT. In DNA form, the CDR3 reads TGTGCCAGCAGTGAAATAGTCGTTGGGCAGTTCTTC. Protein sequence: CASSEIVVGQFF.

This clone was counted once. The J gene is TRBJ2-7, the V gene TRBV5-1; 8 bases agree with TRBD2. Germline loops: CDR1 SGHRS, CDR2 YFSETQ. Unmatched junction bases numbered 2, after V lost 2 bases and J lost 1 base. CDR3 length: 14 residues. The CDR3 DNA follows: TGCGCCAGCAGCTTCCAGCGGGAGTCCTACGAGCAGTACTTC. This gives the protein CASSFQRESYEQYF. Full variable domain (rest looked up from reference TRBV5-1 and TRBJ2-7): KAGVTQTPRYLIKTRGQQVTLSCSPISGHRSVSWYQQTPGQGLQFLFEYFSETQRNKGNFPGRFSGRQFSNSRSEMNVSTLELGDSALYLCASSFQRESYEQYFGPGTRLTVT.

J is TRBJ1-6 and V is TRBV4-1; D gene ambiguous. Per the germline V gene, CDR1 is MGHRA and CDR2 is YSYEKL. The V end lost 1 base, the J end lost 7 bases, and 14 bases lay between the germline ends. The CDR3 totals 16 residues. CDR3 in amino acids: CASSQAPQQTNSPLHF. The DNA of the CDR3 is TGCGCCAGCAGCCAAGCCCCCCAACAGACCAATTCACCCCTCCACTTT.

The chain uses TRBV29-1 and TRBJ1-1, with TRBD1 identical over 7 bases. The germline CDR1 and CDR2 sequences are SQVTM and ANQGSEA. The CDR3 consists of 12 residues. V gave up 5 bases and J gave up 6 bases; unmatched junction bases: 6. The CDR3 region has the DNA TGCAGCGTTTTATTAGACAGGGCTGAAGCTTTCTTT. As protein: CSVLLDRAEAFF.

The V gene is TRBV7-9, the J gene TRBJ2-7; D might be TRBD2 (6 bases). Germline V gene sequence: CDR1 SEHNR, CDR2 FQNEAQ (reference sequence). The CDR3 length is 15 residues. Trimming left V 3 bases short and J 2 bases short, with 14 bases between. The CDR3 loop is CASSFPTTGAYEQYF. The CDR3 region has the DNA TGTGCCAGCAGCTTTCCGACAACGGGGGCCTACGAGCAGTACTTC.

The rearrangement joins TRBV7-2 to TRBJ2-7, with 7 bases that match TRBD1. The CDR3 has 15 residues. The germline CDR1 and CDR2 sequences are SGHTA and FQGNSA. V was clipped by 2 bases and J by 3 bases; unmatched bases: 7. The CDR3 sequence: CASSLRDSDFYEQYF. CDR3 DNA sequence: TGTGCCAGCAGCTTAAGGGACAGCGACTTCTACGAGCAGTACTTC.

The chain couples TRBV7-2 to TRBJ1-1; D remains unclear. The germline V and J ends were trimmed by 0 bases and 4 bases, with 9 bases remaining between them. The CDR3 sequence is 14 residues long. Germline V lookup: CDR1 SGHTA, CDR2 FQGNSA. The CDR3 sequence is CASSLARTRTEAFF. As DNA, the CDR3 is TGTGCCAGCAGCTTAGCCCGGACTCGCACTGAAGCTTTCTTT.

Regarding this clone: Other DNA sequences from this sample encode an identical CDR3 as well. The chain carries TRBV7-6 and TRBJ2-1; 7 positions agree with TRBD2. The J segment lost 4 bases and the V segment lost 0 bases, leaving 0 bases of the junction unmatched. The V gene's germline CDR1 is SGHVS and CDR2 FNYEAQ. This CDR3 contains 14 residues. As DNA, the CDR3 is TGTGCCAGCAGCTTAGCGGGGGGGTACAATGAGCAGTTCTTC. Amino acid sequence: CASSLAGGYNEQFF.